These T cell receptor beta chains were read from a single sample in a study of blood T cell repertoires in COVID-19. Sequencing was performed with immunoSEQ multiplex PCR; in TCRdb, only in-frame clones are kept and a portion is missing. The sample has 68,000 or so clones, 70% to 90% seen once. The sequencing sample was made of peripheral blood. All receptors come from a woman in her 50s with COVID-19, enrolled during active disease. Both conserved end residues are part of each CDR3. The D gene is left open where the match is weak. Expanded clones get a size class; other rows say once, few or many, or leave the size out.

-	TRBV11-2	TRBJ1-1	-	TGTGCCAGCAGCTTACCGGGGAGGACTGAAGCTTTCTTT	CASSLPGRTEAFF
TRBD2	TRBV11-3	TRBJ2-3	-	TGTGCCAGCAGCCAGCTGACTAGCGGGCTCGCAGATACGCAGTATTTT	CASSQLTSGLADTQYF
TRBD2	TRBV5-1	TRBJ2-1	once	TGCGCCAGCAGCTTGCCGGGACTAGCCTCGGGAACCTACAATGAGCAGTTCTTC	CASSLPGLASGTYNEQFF
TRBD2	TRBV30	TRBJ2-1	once	TGTGCCTGGAGTGGATCTAGCGGGAGAAGGTGGGAGCAGTTCTTC	CAWSGSSGRRWEQFF
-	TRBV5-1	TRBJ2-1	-	TGCGCCAGCAGCTTGGAGGGAGATTCCCACAATGAGCAGTTCTTC	CASSLEGDSHNEQFF
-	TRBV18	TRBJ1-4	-	TGTGCCAGCTCCCAAAAGACGGGGGGAATGCTTGAAAAACTGTTTTTT	CASSQKTGGMLEKLFF
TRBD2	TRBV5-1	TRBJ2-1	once	TGCGCCAGCAGCTTGAGGACTAGCGGGAGTAGCCCCTACAATGAGCAGTTCTTC	CASSLRTSGSSPYNEQFF
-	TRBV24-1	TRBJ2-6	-	TGTGCCACCAGTGATTTTGGGGGACATCGGGATCCTGGGGCCAACGTCCTGACTTTC	CATSDFGGHRDPGANVLTF
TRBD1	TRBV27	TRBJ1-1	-	TGTGCCAGCAGTTTATACGTCCAGGGGGCATTTGAAGCTTTCTTT	CASSLYVQGAFEAFF
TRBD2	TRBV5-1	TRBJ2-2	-	TGCGCCAGCAGCTTTACGGGTTCCCCAGCGGGAAAAGGCACCGGGGAGCTGTTTTTT	CASSFTGSPAGKGTGELFF
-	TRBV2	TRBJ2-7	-	TGTGCCAGCAGCGTAACAGGGAGCTCCTACGAGCAGTACTTC	CASSVTGSSYEQYF
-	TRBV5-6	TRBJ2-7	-	TGTGCCAGCAGCGGCAGGGCCTTCCCTGGCTCCTACGAGCAGTACTTC	CASSGRAFPGSYEQYF
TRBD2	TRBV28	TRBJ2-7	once	TGTGCCAGCAGTTTGAGGGGACTAGCGGTTGGGTACGAGCAGTACTTC	CASSLRGLAVGYEQYF
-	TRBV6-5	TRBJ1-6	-	TGTGCCAGCAGTTTGGGACACAATTCACCCCTCCACTTT	CASSLGHNSPLHF
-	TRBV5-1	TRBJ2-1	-	TGCGCCAGCAGCGGAGGCCTTAGCTCCTACAATGAGCAGTTCTTC	CASSGGLSSYNEQFF
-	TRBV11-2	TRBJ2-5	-	TGTGCCAGCAGCTTAGCAGGGGCGGTACAAGAGACCCAGTACTTC	CASSLAGAVQETQYF
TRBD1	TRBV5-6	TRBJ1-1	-	TGTGCCAGCAGCTCCTCAGGACAGGGGGAGGATGAAGCTTTCTTT	CASSSSGQGEDEAFF
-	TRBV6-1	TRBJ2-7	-	TGTGCCAGCAGTGAATTGAACACAGGGCCGCAGTACTTC	CASSELNTGPQYF
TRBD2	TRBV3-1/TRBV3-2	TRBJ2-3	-	TGTGCCAGCAGCCAAGTAAAAGCGGGAGCATTGGATACGCAGTATTTT	CASSQVKAGALDTQYF
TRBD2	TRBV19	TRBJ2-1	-	TGTGCCAGTAGTACAGCGGGAGTGGAGTTCTTC	CASSTAGVEFF
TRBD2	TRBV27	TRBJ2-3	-	TGTGCCAGCAGTTTCCTAGCGGGAGGGGTCACAGATACGCAGTATTTT	CASSFLAGGVTDTQYF
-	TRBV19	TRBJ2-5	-	TGTGCCAGTAGTATAGAGGGCAGGGGCAAAGAGACCCAGTACTTC	CASSIEGRGKETQYF
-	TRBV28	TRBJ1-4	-	TGTGCCAGCAGTTTATCCTCAGTGATTAATGAAAAACTGTTTTTT	CASSLSSVINEKLFF
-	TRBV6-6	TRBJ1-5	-	TGTGCCAGCAGTCGATCGGTTTCCCGGGATCAGCCCCAGCATTTT	CASSRSVSRDQPQHF
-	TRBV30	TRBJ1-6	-	TGTGCCTGGAGTCCAGGTGGACCCCTCCACTTT	CAWSPGGPLHF
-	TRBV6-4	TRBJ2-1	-	TGTGCCAGCAGTGACTCGACTCTTTCACACCCCCTATCGCCCAATGAGCAGTTCTTC	CASSDSTLSHPLSPNEQFF
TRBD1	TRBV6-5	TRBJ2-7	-	TGTGCCAGCAGCCCCGGGACAGCAATCTACGAGCAGTACTTC	CASSPGTAIYEQYF
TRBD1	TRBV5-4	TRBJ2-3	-	TGTGCCAGCAGCCGCGAAAACAGGGGAATCGAAGATACGCAGTATTTT	CASSRENRGIEDTQYF
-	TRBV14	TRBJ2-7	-	TGTGCCAGCAGCCCCCAGGCGAACTACGAGCAGTACTTC	CASSPQANYEQYF
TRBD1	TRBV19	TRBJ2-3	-	TGTGCCAGTAGTTCGACAGGGTGGGATACGCAGTATTTT	CASSSTGWDTQYF
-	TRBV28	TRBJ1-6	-	TGTGCCAGCAGCCCCTCGGGGGAATCACCCCTCCACTTT	CASSPSGESPLHF
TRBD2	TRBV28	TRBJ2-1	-	TGTGCCAGCAGCCCCTGGGGGGGGAGACGGTACAATGAGCAGTTCTTC	CASSPWGGRRYNEQFF
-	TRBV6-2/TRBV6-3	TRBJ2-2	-	TGTGCCAGCAGTTTGAGTACCCCCGGGGAGCTGTTTTTT	CASSLSTPGELFF
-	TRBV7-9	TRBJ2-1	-	TGTGCCAGCAGCCCGTCCGGGAGCACCTACAATGAGCAGTTCTTC	CASSPSGSTYNEQFF
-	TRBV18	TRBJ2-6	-	TGTGCCAGCTCACCCGGGGGATCTGGGGCCAACGTCCTGACTTTC	CASSPGGSGANVLTF
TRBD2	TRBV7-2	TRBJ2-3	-	TGTGCCAGCAGCTTAGGGACCGTAGCGGGAGGGGGGGCAGATACGCAGTATTTT	CASSLGTVAGGGADTQYF
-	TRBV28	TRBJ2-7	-	TGTGCCAGCAGTTCGAGGCGTACAGGGTTGGGTTACGAGCAGTACTTC	CASSSRRTGLGYEQYF
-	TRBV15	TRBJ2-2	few	TGTGCCACCAGCAGAGGGGAGGTGAACACCGGGGAGCTGTTTTTT	CATSRGEVNTGELFF
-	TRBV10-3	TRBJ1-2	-	TGTGCCATCAGTGACTCCCCGATGCGGGGGGAGCCCTACACCTTC	CAISDSPMRGEPYTF
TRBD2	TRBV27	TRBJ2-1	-	TGTGCCAGCAGTTCCCCCGGGAGGGCGTATGAGCAGTTCTTC	CASSSPGRAYEQFF
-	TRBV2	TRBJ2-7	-	TGTGCCAGAAGAGGTAATGAGGCCTACGAGCAGTACTTC	CARRGNEAYEQYF
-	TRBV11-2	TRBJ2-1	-	TGTGCCAGCAGCTTAGCCACCCCGACAGGTTACAATGAGCAGTTCTTC	CASSLATPTGYNEQFF
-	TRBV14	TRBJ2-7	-	TGTGCCAGCAGCGGTACGGGGAGCCTAGCCTACGAGCAGTACTTC	CASSGTGSLAYEQYF